These 4 T cell receptor beta chains were all obtained from the same sample, sequenced in a study of T cells in Graves' hyperthyroidism and ophthalmopathy (dated 2019 in TCRdb). Library preparation was by multiplex PCR. TCRdb records Illumina HiSeq 2000 as the sequencer. TCR beta CDR3 regions were amplified from RNA transcripts. A first-round RT-PCR of the TCR CDR3 used the HTBI primer set with the Qiagen OneStep RT-PCR kit. TCRdb reworked the public reads: Q25 trimming with fastp, MiXCR clone assembly, productive beta chains retained. Identical CDR3 protein sequences are pooled into one entry, listed with their most common genes and DNA. In this sample the table shows 500,000 to 650,000 distinct CDR3 sequences, 20% of which occur a single time. Of the sample, about 50% is held by the ten largest clones. The sample comprised blood. The receptor source for this set is a man in his forties with Graves' ophthalmopathy.

This clonotype was seen a handful of times. The chain carries TRBV6-1 and TRBJ2-3, with 8 bases identical to TRBD2. The CDR3 is 14 residues long. Germline CDR1 MNHNS, CDR2 SASEGT. Trimming cost V 7 bases and J 6 bases; bases outside gene matches: 9. The CDR3 region has the DNA TGTGCCAGCAAGCCCCGGGGGGGGCCTGATACGCAGTATTTT. Protein product: CASKPRGGPDTQYF.

This chain joins TRBV6-1 and TRBJ2-5; D is unclear. Trimming removed 6 bases at V and 0 bases at J, with 8 bases between. In germline, CDR1 is MNHNS, CDR2 SASEGT. This CDR3 comprises 13 residues. CDR3 amino acids: CASRQEYQETQYF. The CDR3 nucleotides read TGTGCCAGCAGGCAGGAGTACCAAGAGACCCAGTACTTC.

This clonotype turned up a few times. CDR3 sequence reads: CASSAIPENTEAFF. The CDR3 DNA follows: TGTGCCAGCAGCGCGATCCCAGAAAACACTGAAGCTTTCTTT. V gene TRBV9 combines with J gene TRBJ1-1; no definite D call. The germline V and J ends were trimmed by 3 bases and 2 bases, with 11 bases remaining between them. CDR1 is SGDLS, CDR2 YYNGEE, per germline. The CDR3 has 14 residues.

This clonotype appeared a few times. This chain links TRBV20-1 with TRBJ2-1; D gene ambiguous. V dropped 0 bases and J dropped 0 bases, with 12 bases sitting between them. CDR1 is DFQATT and CDR2 is SNEGSKA in the germline V gene (reference sequence). The CDR3 sequence is 16 residues long. The CDR3 region is CSARDRKESSYNEQFF. For the CDR3, the DNA is TGCAGTGCTAGAGATCGGAAAGAGAGCTCCTACAATGAGCAGTTCTTC.